This entry lists 20 T cell receptor beta chains sequenced from one sample in a study of cytomegalovirus exposure and HLA in healthy donors (dated by TCRdb to the late 2010s). The method was the immunoSEQ multiplex PCR assay. The multiplex PCR relied on a mix of 60 forward primers for TCR Vbeta segments and 13 reverse primers for TCR Jbeta segments. Not all clones reach the TCRdb copy of this immuneACCESS table, which keeps in-frame sequences only. Checked studies attribute under half of the gap to unresolved V genes and leave the rest unexplained. Within this sample are 150,000 to 200,000 clones, with around 80% of them counted one time only. The ten largest account for under 0.6% of the sample. Sequenced: PBMCs. All receptors come from a woman between 45 and 65 years old in good health and CMV-seronegative.

This chain joins TRBV6-6 and TRBJ1-2; 9 nucleotides align to TRBD1. V shed 5 bases, J shed 14 bases, and the junction held 9 bases outside the gene matches. The length of the CDR3 is 12 residues. In germline, CDR1 is MNHNY, CDR2 SVGAGI (reference sequence). The CDR3 is CASSQRQGDITF. The CDR3 DNA reads TGTGCCAGCAGTCAACGACAGGGGGATATAACCTTC.

In nucleotides, the CDR3 is TGTGCCAGCAGCTTATTCTGGACAGACAATGAGCAGTTCTTC. Protein: CASSLFWTDNEQFF. V usage is TRBV7-2 and J usage is TRBJ2-1, with a weak D call TRBD1 (6 bases). The CDR3 covers 14 residues. V dropped 2 bases and J dropped 5 bases, with 10 bases sitting between them. Germline values: CDR1 SGHTA, CDR2 FQGNSA.

The genes are TRBV29-1 and TRBJ2-3; D gene ambiguous. Germline V lookup: CDR1 SQVTM, CDR2 ANQGSEA. This CDR3 comprises 15 residues. The germline V and J ends were trimmed by 2 bases and 0 bases, with 12 bases remaining between them. Here the CDR3 DNA reads TGCAGCGTTGAACAAAGGAGTTCTAGCACAGATACGCAGTATTTT. Encoded protein: CSVEQRSSSTDTQYF.

The V call is TRBV2, the J call TRBJ2-3, with D hard to call. Trimming pared 4 bases from V and 0 bases from J, leaving 8 bases between. Per germline, CDR1 SNHLY and CDR2 FYNNEI. The CDR3 loop spans 14 amino acids. The CDR3 protein is CASSVSPSTDTQYF. Here the CDR3 DNA reads TGTGCCAGCAGTGTCTCCCCGAGCACAGATACGCAGTATTTT.

This chain links TRBV28 with TRBJ2-4; D is perhaps TRBD2 (5 bases). The V and J ends lost 6 bases and 2 bases respectively, with 11 bases between them. Looked up from germline, CDR1 is MDHEN and CDR2 is SYDVKM. The CDR3 spans 14 residues. The CDR3 DNA reads as TGTGCCAGCAGCGAGGACTGGCCCAAAAACATTCAGTACTTC. Translated, it gives CASSEDWPKNIQYF.

The V and J genes are TRBV7-8 and TRBJ1-6; 9 bases match TRBD1. The CDR3 is 17 amino acids. In germline, CDR1 is SGHVS, CDR2 FQNEAQ. V lost 5 bases, J lost 8 bases, and 13 bases stayed unmatched. The CDR3 bases are TGTGCCAGCAGCCAAACTCCGGGACAGGGATTTGATTCACCCCTCCACTTT. Protein product: CASSQTPGQGFDSPLHF.

This clone was seen more than once but under ten times. The rearrangement joins TRBV5-1 to TRBJ2-2; 8 bases align to TRBD1. V was clipped by 0 bases and J by 2 bases; unmatched bases: 3. Germline V CDR1 and CDR2: SGHRS, YFSETQ. CDR3 size: 16 residues. CDR3 sequence reads: CASSLEPGGNTGELFF. DNA for the CDR3: TGCGCCAGCAGCTTGGAGCCAGGGGGCAACACCGGGGAGCTGTTTTTT. The complete variable domain, with remaining parts taken from reference TRBV5-1 and TRBJ2-2, reads KAGVTQTPRYLIKTRGQQVTLSCSPISGHRSVSWYQQTPGQGLQFLFEYFSETQRNKGNFPGRFSGRQFSNSRSEMNVSTLELGDSALYLCASSLEPGGNTGELFFGEGSRLTVL.

The chain is built from TRBV7-3 and TRBJ2-3; D is unclear. The CDR3 is 14 residues long. The germline V gene has CDR1 SGHTA and CDR2 FQGTGA. The germline V and J ends were trimmed by 0 bases and 1 base, with 5 bases remaining between them. The CDR3 sequence is CASSLTPGTDTQYF. The DNA for the CDR3 is TGTGCCAGCAGCTTAACCCCGGGCACAGATACGCAGTATTTT. The full variable domain, rest sourced from reference TRBV7-3 and TRBJ2-3, is GAGVSQTPSNKVTEKGKYVELRCDPISGHTALYWYRQSLGQGPEFLIYFQGTGAADDSGLPNDRFFAVRPEGSVSTLKIQRTERGDSAVYLCASSLTPGTDTQYFGPGTRLTVL.

The chain recombines TRBV18 with TRBJ1-2; 7 bases fit TRBD1. The V segment lost 3 bases and the J segment 5 bases; nucleotides outside the gene matches: 9. This CDR3 has 15 residues. The germline gives CDR1 KGHSH, CDR2 LQKENI. The CDR3 loop reads CASSPVTGTDYGYTF. The CDR3 region has the DNA TGTGCCAGCTCACCCGTAACCGGGACAGATTATGGCTACACCTTC.

This clone has only one observation. The chain uses TRBV19 and TRBJ1-1; TRBD1 agrees at 7 bases. The CDR3 is 14 amino acids. With 5 bases clipped from V and 5 bases from J, the junction kept 8 bases outside the gene matches. Germline values: CDR1 LNHDA, CDR2 SQIVND (reference sequence). The chain's CDR3 is CASSVRQGRTEAFF. The CDR3 DNA sequence: TGTGCCAGTAGTGTAAGACAGGGACGTACTGAAGCTTTCTTT. The variable domain in full, with the rest retrieved from reference TRBV19 and TRBJ1-1, is DGGITQSPKYLFRKEGQNVTLSCEQNLNHDAMYWYRQDPGQGLRLIYYSQIVNDFQKGDIAEGYSVSREKKESFPLTVTSAQKNPTAFYLCASSVRQGRTEAFFGQGTRLTVV.

The CDR3: CASSLGATGTTDTQYF. The CDR3 DNA reads as TGTGCCAGCAGCTTGGGTGCGACAGGAACCACAGATACGCAGTATTTT. The chain combines TRBV5-8 with TRBJ2-3; perhaps TRBD1 as D (6 bases). Trimming cost V 0 bases and J 2 bases, with 13 bases left between them. CDR1 is SGHTS, CDR2 YDEGEE, per germline. The CDR3 loop spans 16 amino acids.

This clone has more than one count but fewer than ten. The chain recombines TRBV2 with TRBJ1-2; 9 bases are a match to TRBD1. The CDR3 covers 14 residues. Germline-derived CDR1 and CDR2 are SNHLY and FYNNEI. With V trimmed by 4 bases and J by 4 bases, 4 bases remained unmatched. The CDR3 spells CASSGDRVFYGYTF. CDR3 DNA: TGTGCCAGCAGTGGGGACAGGGTATTCTATGGCTACACCTTC.

This chain links TRBV25-1 with TRBJ1-2; D might be TRBD1 (5 bases). Per germline, CDR1 MGHDK and CDR2 SYGVNS. V was trimmed by 8 bases and J by 4 bases, leaving 20 bases between them. The CDR3 extends over 15 amino acids. CDR3 bases: TGTGCCAGCGGGGCTGGTGGATCATCCCCCTATGGCTACACCTTC. Protein: CASGAGGSSPYGYTF.

The chain has TRBV5-1 and TRBJ2-3; weak D call: TRBD1 (6 bases). The ends were cut back, 3 bases at V and 0 bases at J, with 11 bases in the middle. Germline values: CDR1 SGHRS, CDR2 YFSETQ. This CDR3 is built from 15 residues. The CDR3 nucleotides read TGCGCCAGCAGCTCAGGGGTGGGAAGCACAGATACGCAGTATTTT. Translation gives CASSSGVGSTDTQYF.

The chain has TRBV5-6 and TRBJ1-3; D is possibly TRBD1 (6 bases). This CDR3 region has 14 residues. Trimming took 3 bases from V and 1 from J, leaving 8 bases between them. The germline CDR1 and CDR2 sequences are SGHDT and YYEEEE. This CDR3 reads CASSWGQSGNTIYF. The CDR3 DNA reads TGTGCCAGCAGCTGGGGACAATCTGGAAACACCATATATTTT.

V and J are TRBV28 and TRBJ2-5, with TRBD2 matching over 9 bases. The CDR3 is made up of 15 amino acids. CDR1 MDHEN and CDR2 SYDVKM come from the germline V gene. Trimming took 5 bases from V and 5 from J; bases not matched to a gene: 9. The chain's CDR3 is CASSPGASGDETQYF. The CDR3 bases are TGTGCCAGCAGTCCCGGGGCTAGCGGGGACGAGACCCAGTACTTC.

The gene calls are TRBV7-9 and TRBJ1-2; D unresolved. Germline V gene sequence: CDR1 SEHNR, CDR2 FQNEAQ (reference sequence). The CDR3 has 13 amino acids. The germline V and J ends were trimmed by 4 bases and 7 bases, with 13 bases remaining between them. This CDR3 reads CASSSEAVSGYTF. CDR3 DNA sequence: TGTGCCAGCAGCTCTGAAGCGGTTTCTGGCTACACCTTC.

The gene calls are TRBV7-9 and TRBJ2-7; a possible D gene is TRBD1 (6 bases). There are 14 residues in the CDR3. V lost 5 bases to trimming and J lost 5 bases, with 16 bases between them. From germline, CDR1 is SEHNR and CDR2 FQNEAQ (reference sequence). The CDR3 spells CASSPQGTMDEQYF. The CDR3 nucleotides are TGTGCCAGCAGCCCACAGGGTACGATGGACGAGCAGTACTTC.

The chain recombines TRBV28 with TRBJ2-3; 12 bases match TRBD2. The germline CDR1 and CDR2 sequences are MDHEN and SYDVKM. V shed 9 bases and J 5 bases; nucleotides not matched to a gene: 9. This CDR3 spans 15 amino acids. The CDR3 here is CASISSGRAGDTQYF. DNA for the CDR3: TGTGCCAGTATTTCTAGCGGGAGGGCCGGAGATACGCAGTATTTT.

CDR3 in DNA: TGTGCCAGCAGTGAAGCCTCGGGACAGGAAAAACTGTTTTTT. Its protein is CASSEASGQEKLFF. V usage is TRBV2 and J usage is TRBJ1-4; TRBD1 matches at 7 bases. CDR3 length: 14 residues. The germline CDR1 and CDR2 sequences are SNHLY and FYNNEI. Trimming cost V 0 bases and J 8 bases; bases outside gene matches: 3.